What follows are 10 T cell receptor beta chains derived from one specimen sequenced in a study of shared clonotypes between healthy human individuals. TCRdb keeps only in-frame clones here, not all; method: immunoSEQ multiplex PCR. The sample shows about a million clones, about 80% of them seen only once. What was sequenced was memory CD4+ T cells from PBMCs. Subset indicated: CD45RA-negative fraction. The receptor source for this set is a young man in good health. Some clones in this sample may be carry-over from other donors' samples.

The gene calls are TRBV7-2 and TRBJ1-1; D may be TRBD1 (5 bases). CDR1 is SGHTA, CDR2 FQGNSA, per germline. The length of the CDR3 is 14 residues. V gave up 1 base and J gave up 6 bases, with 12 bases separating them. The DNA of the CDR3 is TGTGCCAGCAGCTTAGGAGCCCAGGGAGCTGAAGCTTTCTTT. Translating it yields CASSLGAQGAEAFF.

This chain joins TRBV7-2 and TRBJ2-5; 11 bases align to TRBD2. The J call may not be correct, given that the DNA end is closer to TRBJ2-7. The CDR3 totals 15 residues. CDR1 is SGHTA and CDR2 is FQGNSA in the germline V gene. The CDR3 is CASSLTLAGVGEQYF. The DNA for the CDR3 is TGTGCCAGCAGCTTAACACTAGCGGGAGTAGGCGAGCAGTACTTC.

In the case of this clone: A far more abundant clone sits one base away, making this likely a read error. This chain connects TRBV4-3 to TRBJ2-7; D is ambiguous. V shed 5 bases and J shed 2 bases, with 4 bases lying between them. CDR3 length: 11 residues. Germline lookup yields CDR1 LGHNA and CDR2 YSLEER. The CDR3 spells CASSSPYEQYF. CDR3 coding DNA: TGCGCCAGCAGCTCCCCCTACGAGCAGTACTTC.

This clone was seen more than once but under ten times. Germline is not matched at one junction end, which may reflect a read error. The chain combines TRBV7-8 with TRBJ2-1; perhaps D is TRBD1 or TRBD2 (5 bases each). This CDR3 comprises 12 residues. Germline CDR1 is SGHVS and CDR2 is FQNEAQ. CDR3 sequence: CASSSNTGTTLF. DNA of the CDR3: TGTGCCAGCAGCTCTAATACCGGGACGACGCTCTTC.

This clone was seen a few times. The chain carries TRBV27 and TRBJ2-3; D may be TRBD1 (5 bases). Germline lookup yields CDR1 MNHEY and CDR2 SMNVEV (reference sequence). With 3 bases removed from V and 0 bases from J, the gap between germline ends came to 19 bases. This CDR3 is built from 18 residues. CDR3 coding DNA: TGTGCCAGCAGTTTCAGGGCTAACCGACCTGGGAGCACAGATACGCAGTATTTT. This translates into CASSFRANRPGSTDTQYF.

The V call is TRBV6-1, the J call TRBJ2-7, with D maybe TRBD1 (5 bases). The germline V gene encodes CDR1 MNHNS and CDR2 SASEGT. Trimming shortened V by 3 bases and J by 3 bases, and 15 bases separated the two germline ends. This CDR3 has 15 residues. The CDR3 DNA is TGTGCCAGCAGTGAGGGGCAGCTTATTCTCTACGAGCAGTACTTC. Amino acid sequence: CASSEGQLILYEQYF.

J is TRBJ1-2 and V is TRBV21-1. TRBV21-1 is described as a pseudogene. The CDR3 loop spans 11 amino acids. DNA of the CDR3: TGTGCCAGCAGTCCAGGGACCGGCTACACCTTC. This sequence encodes CASSPGTGYTF.

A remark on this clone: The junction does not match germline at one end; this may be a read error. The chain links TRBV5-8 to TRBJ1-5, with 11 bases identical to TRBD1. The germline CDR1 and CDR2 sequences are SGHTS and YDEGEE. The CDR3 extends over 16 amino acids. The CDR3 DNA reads TGTACCAGCAGCGGTGGGACAGGGGGTCTGAGTCAGCCCCAGCATTTT. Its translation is CTSSGGTGGLSQPQHF.

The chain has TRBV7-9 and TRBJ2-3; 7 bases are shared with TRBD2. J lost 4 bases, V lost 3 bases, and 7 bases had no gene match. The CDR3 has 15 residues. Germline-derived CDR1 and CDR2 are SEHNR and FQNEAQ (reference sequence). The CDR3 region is CASSLWVSGADTQYF. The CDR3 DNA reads TGTGCCAGCAGCTTGTGGGTCAGCGGGGCAGATACGCAGTATTTT.

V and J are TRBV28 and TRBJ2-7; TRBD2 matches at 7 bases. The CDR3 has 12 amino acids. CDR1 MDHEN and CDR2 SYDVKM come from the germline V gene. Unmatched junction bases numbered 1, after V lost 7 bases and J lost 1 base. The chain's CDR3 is CASKRGSYEQYF. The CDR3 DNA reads TGTGCCAGCAAGCGGGGATCCTACGAGCAGTACTTC.